Listed here are 10 T cell receptor beta chains from one sample, sequenced in a study of T-cell reconstitution after alpha-beta-depleted transplantation in children. The TCRbeta library incorporated unique molecular identifiers. TCRdb called the PCR reads again in MiXCR, with one record for every CDR3 protein. Of hundreds of thousands of distinct CDR3 sequences in the sample, 20% to 30% were seen once. The material sequenced was PBMCs, mostly from graft donor cells, taken 360 days after TCRalphabeta/CD19-depleted stem cell transplant. The source of these receptors is a female patient under 10 years old who had a stem cell transplant for congenital amegakaryocytic thrombocytopenia, so the T cells may come from the graft donor.

This clonotype was seen only a few times. The rearrangement joins TRBV4-1 to TRBJ2-2; weak D call: TRBD2 (7 bases). CDR3 length equals 17 residues. In germline, CDR1 is MGHRA, CDR2 YSYEKL. The V end lost 0 bases, the J end lost 4 bases, and 15 bases lay between the germline ends. CDR3 region: CASSQDTGGVITGELFF. CDR3 bases: TGCGCCAGCAGCCAAGACACGGGGGGCGTTATCACCGGGGAGCTGTTTTTT.

The chain couples TRBV28 to TRBJ1-1; a weak D match, TRBD1 (5 bases). The CDR3 length is 15 residues. V gave up 5 bases and J gave up 1 base, with 14 bases separating them. CDR1 and CDR2 from the germline V gene are MDHEN and SYDVKM. CDR3 nucleotide sequence: TGTGCCAGCAGTCCCCCTGGGACGGGGAACACTGAAGCTTTCTTT. This translates into CASSPPGTGNTEAFF. Using reference TRBV28 and TRBJ1-1 for the parts outside the CDR3, the full variable domain is DVKVTQSSRYLVKRTGEKVFLECVQDMDHENMFWYRQDPGLGLRLIYFSYDVKMKEKGDIPEGYSVSREKKERFSLILESASTNQTSMYLCASSPPGTGNTEAFFGQGTRLTVV.

The V gene is TRBV20-1, the J gene TRBJ2-7; maybe TRBD1 (6 bases). The length of the CDR3 is 15 residues. Per germline, CDR1 DFQATT and CDR2 SNEGSKA (reference sequence). Between the trimmed V and J ends, which lost 3 bases and 5 bases, there was a span of 20 bases. Here the CDR3 reads CSASFGAGDSHEQYF. The CDR3 DNA is TGCAGTGCTAGCTTCGGCGCAGGGGATAGCCACGAGCAGTACTTC.

This clonotype was counted a single time. V is TRBV11-1 and J is TRBJ2-1; D may match TRBD1 or TRBD2 (5 bases each). Germline V gene lookup returns CDR1 SGHAT and CDR2 FQDESV (reference sequence). V lost 5 bases, J lost 8 bases, and 25 bases lay in between. This CDR3 region has 17 residues. The CDR3 sequence is CASSVSLSLVGVDEQFF. In nucleotides, the CDR3 is TGTGCCAGCAGCGTCTCCCTATCACTAGTAGGGGTGGATGAGCAGTTCTTC.

This clonotype was seen at least ten times. CDR3 region: CASSYSFTAISETQYF. In nucleotides, the CDR3 is TGTGCCAGCAGTTACTCGTTTACGGCGATATCAGAGACCCAGTACTTC. The chain joins TRBV6-5 to TRBJ2-5; D gene uncertain. V dropped 0 bases and J dropped 4 bases, with 15 bases sitting between them. Germline CDR1 is MNHEY and CDR2 is SVGAGI. This CDR3 contains 16 residues.

V gene TRBV10-3 combines with J gene TRBJ1-5, with D hard to call. Germline V gene lookup returns CDR1 ENHRY and CDR2 SYGVKD. V gave up 2 bases and J gave up 4 bases, with 6 bases separating them. This CDR3 contains 13 residues. The CDR3 spells CAISERLNQPQHF. CDR3 bases: TGTGCCATCAGTGAGAGACTAAATCAGCCCCAGCATTTT.

The chain joins TRBV19 to TRBJ1-1; TRBD1 matches 7 bases. With V trimmed by 4 bases and J by 1 base, 6 bases remained unmatched. The germline V gene has CDR1 LNHDA and CDR2 SQIVND (reference sequence). This CDR3 has 15 residues. The CDR3 DNA is TGTGCCAGTAGTAGCCTAGGGACAGCGAACACTGAAGCTTTCTTT. Encoded protein: CASSSLGTANTEAFF.

J is TRBJ1-1 and V is TRBV29-1, with D possibly being TRBD1 (5 bases). V lost 6 bases, J lost 0 bases, and 11 bases lay in between. Germline V gene sequence: CDR1 SQVTM, CDR2 ANQGSEA. The CDR3 has 13 residues. CDR3 in amino acids: CSVRVDMNTEAFF. CDR3 bases: TGCAGCGTCAGGGTGGATATGAACACTGAAGCTTTCTTT.

V usage is TRBV28 and J usage is TRBJ2-7, with 10 bases fitting TRBD2. CDR3 length equals 15 residues. CDR1 is MDHEN and CDR2 is SYDVKM in the germline V gene. V shed 2 bases, J shed 6 bases, and the junction held 7 bases outside the gene matches. Here the CDR3 reads CASSLSLAGVVEQYF. The DNA for the CDR3 is TGTGCCAGCAGTTTAAGTCTAGCGGGGGTGGTCGAGCAGTACTTC.

Only a few counts were recorded for this clonotype. The chain combines TRBV12-3 or TRBV12-4 with TRBJ1-5; D remains ambiguous. Between the trimmed V and J ends, which lost 6 bases and 7 bases, there was a span of 10 bases. The CDR3 covers 12 residues. The chain's CDR3 is CASSLPLQPQHF. The CDR3, as DNA: TGTGCCAGCAGCCTACCCCTACAGCCCCAGCATTTT.